The 24 T cell receptor beta chains listed next were all sequenced from one sample in a study of shared clonotypes between healthy human individuals. Some clones are missing from TCRdb's copy, which holds only in-frame ones; the method was immunoSEQ multiplex PCR. The sample lists over 750,000 clones, 96% seen once, with about 0.25% in the top ten. Naive CD8 cells were CD45RO-negative, positively selected for CCR7, excluding terminally differentiated effector memory CD45RA+ cells. Material: naive CD8+ T cells sorted from blood. The receptors were gathered from a young man in good health.

The chain employs TRBV2 and TRBJ2-7, with a weak D call TRBD1 (7 bases). The V gene lost 11 bases and the J gene lost 0 bases, with 14 bases spanning the gap. This CDR3 spans 13 amino acids. Germline V CDR1 and CDR2: SNHLY, FYNNEI. The CDR3 DNA follows: TGTGCCCGCGCGGGACAGAGCTCCTACGAGCAGTACTTC. Protein: CARAGQSSYEQYF.

A word on this clone: This sample includes further DNA sequences coding for the same CDR3. J is TRBJ2-2 and V is TRBV6-5, with TRBD1 matching 9 bases. Germline values: CDR1 MNHEY, CDR2 SVGAGI. The CDR3 runs 15 residues. V was clipped by 2 bases and J by 5 bases; unmatched bases: 3. CDR3 DNA sequence: TGTGCCAGCAGTTACGGACAGGGGTGGACCGGGGAGCTGTTTTTT. As protein: CASSYGQGWTGELFF.

V gene TRBV27 combines with J gene TRBJ1-1; D uncertain. The germline gives CDR1 MNHEY, CDR2 SMNVEV (reference sequence). V lost 6 bases and J 1 base, leaving 15 bases between the germline ends. CDR3 length equals 15 residues. CDR3 loop: CASSGLFYRNTEAFF. The CDR3 coding sequence is TGTGCCAGCAGCGGGTTGTTTTACCGGAACACTGAAGCTTTCTTT.

CDR3 protein: CASRDLGAKNIQYF. The DNA of the CDR3 is TGTGCCAGCAGGGATCTGGGAGCCAAAAACATTCAGTACTTC. The chain recombines TRBV7-9 with TRBJ2-4; D is unclear. Germline V gene lookup returns CDR1 SEHNR and CDR2 FQNEAQ (reference sequence). Trimming pared 6 bases from V and 0 bases from J, leaving 9 bases between. The CDR3 covers 14 residues.

The genes are TRBV25-1 and TRBJ2-1, with D possibly matching TRBD1 (5 bases). The length of the CDR3 is 15 residues. Deletions cut 9 bases from V and 0 bases from J, with 15 bases between. From germline, CDR1 is MGHDK and CDR2 SYGVNS. The CDR3 coding sequence is TGTGCCAGTCATCAGGGATCCAGCTCCTACAATGAGCAGTTCTTC. Translating it yields CASHQGSSSYNEQFF.

This chain connects TRBV29-1 to TRBJ1-1, with D perhaps matching TRBD1 (6 bases). The CDR3 runs to 15 residues. V lost 1 base and J lost 3, with 15 bases in between. Germline-derived CDR1 and CDR2 are SQVTM and ANQGSEA. The CDR3 DNA follows: TGCAGCGTTGAAGTTTTCACAGGGCAATACACTGAAGCTTTCTTT. It is translated as CSVEVFTGQYTEAFF.

The chain is built from TRBV27 and TRBJ2-7, with 14 bases aligning to TRBD2. V lost 4 bases, J lost 2 bases, and 13 bases stayed unmatched. Germline assignment: CDR1 MNHEY and CDR2 SMNVEV (reference sequence). CDR3 size: 19 residues. The CDR3 region has the DNA TGTGCCAGCAGTTCGTCGACTAGCGGGAGGGCCCTCACTCCCTACGAGCAGTACTTC. Residues: CASSSSTSGRALTPYEQYF.

For the CDR3, the DNA is TGTGCCAGCAGCCTAACGGGGGACGGTTCCTACGAGCAGTACTTC. It encodes CASSLTGDGSYEQYF. This chain joins TRBV11-2 and TRBJ2-7; possible D gene TRBD2, 6 bases. The CDR3 contains 15 residues. Germline CDR1 and CDR2: SGHAT and FQNNGV. With 5 bases removed from V and 1 base from J, the gap between germline ends came to 15 bases.

The chain has TRBV27 and TRBJ2-1; D ambiguous. V shed 3 bases and J shed 0 bases, with 9 bases lying between them. Germline V gives CDR1 MNHEY, CDR2 SMNVEV (reference sequence). There are 15 residues in the CDR3. CDR3 in amino acids: CASSLSESSYNEQFF. CDR3 sequence (DNA): TGTGCCAGCAGTTTGAGCGAAAGCTCCTACAATGAGCAGTTCTTC.

The chain is built from TRBV11-2 and TRBJ1-2; the D is unclear. The CDR3 length is 16 residues. CDR1 and CDR2 (germline): SGHAT, FQNNGV. The germline V and J ends were trimmed by 4 bases and 4 bases, with 19 bases remaining between them. Here the CDR3 DNA reads TGTGCCAGCAGCTCCCCCTCCAATAAGGGCATCTATGGCTACACCTTC. It yields the protein CASSSPSNKGIYGYTF.

J is TRBJ2-2 and V is TRBV7-6; no reliable D call. Trimming shortened V by 1 base and J by 3 bases, and 0 bases separated the two germline ends. This CDR3 has 12 amino acids. Germline CDR1 and CDR2: SGHVS and FNYEAQ. CDR3 amino acids: CASSLDTGELFF. CDR3 DNA: TGTGCCAGCAGCTTAGACACCGGGGAGCTGTTTTTT.

V is TRBV4-1 and J is TRBJ2-3; TRBD1 matches at 7 bases. Germline V gene sequence: CDR1 MGHRA, CDR2 YSYEKL. The CDR3 has 16 residues. V was pared by 1 base and J by 2 bases, with 6 bases of the junction left unmatched. In nucleotides, the CDR3 is TGCGCCAGCAGCCAAGCGGACAGGACCCCCACAGATACGCAGTATTTT. Protein product: CASSQADRTPTDTQYF.

The chain combines TRBV4-1 with TRBJ1-1; no clear D gene. CDR3 length: 14 amino acids. CDR1 is MGHRA and CDR2 is YSYEKL in the germline V gene. The ends were cut back, 1 base at V and 3 bases at J, with 9 bases in the middle. CDR3 bases: TGCGCCAGCAGCCAAGTCCACGGTTACACTGAAGCTTTCTTT. Its protein is CASSQVHGYTEAFF.

The J gene is TRBJ2-1, the V gene TRBV29-1; possible D gene TRBD1, 6 bases. V gave up 5 bases and J gave up 9 bases, with 11 bases separating them. The CDR3 runs to 11 residues. Germline assignment: CDR1 SQVTM and CDR2 ANQGSEA. As DNA, the CDR3 is TGCAGCGTTCGGACACAGGGTGAGCAGTTCTTC. Protein product: CSVRTQGEQFF.

The chain employs TRBV15 and TRBJ1-4, with 12 nucleotides matching TRBD1. The CDR3 is 13 residues long. Germline lookup yields CDR1 LNHNV and CDR2 YYDKDF (reference sequence). Trimming cost V 9 bases and J 7 bases; bases outside gene matches: 3. The CDR3 sequence is CATRDRGREKLFF. The DNA for the CDR3 is TGTGCCACGCGGGACAGGGGGCGTGAAAAACTGTTTTTT. Combining the CDR3 with reference TRBV15 and TRBJ1-4 gives the whole variable domain DAMVIQNPRYQVTQFGKPVTLSCSQTLNHNVMYWYQQKSSQAPKLLFHYYDKDFNNEADTPDNFQSRRPNTSFCFLDIRSPGLGDTAMYLCATRDRGREKLFFGSGTQLSVL.

The chain employs TRBV30 and TRBJ2-5, with 7 bases lining up with TRBD1. The CDR3 is 14 residues long. J gave up 5 bases and V 4 bases, and 10 bases lay outside the gene matches. Germline lookup yields CDR1 GTSNPN and CDR2 SVGIG (reference sequence). The CDR3 protein is CAWTLGQDGETQYF. CDR3 sequence (DNA): TGTGCCTGGACCCTAGGACAGGACGGGGAGACCCAGTACTTC.

The chain combines TRBV7-8 with TRBJ2-5, with TRBD1 as a possible D gene (5 bases). The CDR3 spans 17 residues. V lost 4 bases and J 2 bases, leaving 20 bases between the germline ends. CDR1 SGHVS and CDR2 FQNEAQ come from the germline V gene. CDR3 sequence: CASSSLNRQMAQETQYF. In DNA, the CDR3 is TGTGCCAGCAGCTCGCTGAATAGACAGATGGCTCAAGAGACCCAGTACTTC.

The gene calls are TRBV14 and TRBJ1-1; TRBD1 might be the D (6 bases). V dropped 8 bases and J dropped 0 bases, with 10 bases sitting between them. Looked up from germline, CDR1 is SGHDN and CDR2 is FVKESK. The CDR3 sequence is 13 residues long. The CDR3 DNA reads TGTGCCAGCGGGGGCAGACTGAACACTGAAGCTTTCTTT. The encoded protein is CASGGRLNTEAFF.

The chain recombines TRBV5-1 with TRBJ2-7; TRBD1 matches at 11 bases. V lost 3 bases and J lost 3; bases outside the gene matches: 8. Per the germline V gene, CDR1 is SGHRS and CDR2 is YFSETQ. This CDR3 is built from 16 residues. CDR3 sequence reads: CASSSGDRGDFYEQYF. The CDR3 nucleotides are TGCGCCAGCAGCTCCGGGGACAGGGGGGACTTCTACGAGCAGTACTTC. Filled out from reference TRBV5-1 and TRBJ2-7, the complete variable domain reads KAGVTQTPRYLIKTRGQQVTLSCSPISGHRSVSWYQQTPGQGLQFLFEYFSETQRNKGNFPGRFSGRQFSNSRSEMNVSTLELGDSALYLCASSSGDRGDFYEQYFGPGTRLTVT.

J is TRBJ2-2 and V is TRBV29-1, with TRBD1 matching over 8 bases. Trimming removed 4 bases from V and 3 bases from J; junction bases left unmatched: 1. This CDR3 is 13 amino acids long. CDR1 is SQVTM, CDR2 ANQGSEA, per germline. In DNA form, the CDR3 reads TGCAGCGTTGGGACAGGGTACACCGGGGAGCTGTTTTTT. Its translation: CSVGTGYTGELFF.

The chain employs TRBV27 and TRBJ2-7; no reliable D call. CDR1 and CDR2 from the germline V gene are MNHEY and SMNVEV (reference sequence). This CDR3 has 14 residues. Between the trimmed V and J ends, which lost 4 bases and 2 bases, there was a span of 12 bases. The DNA for the CDR3 is TGTGCCAGCAGTTCTACAAGTCGGCCCTACGAGCAGTACTTC. This translates into CASSSTSRPYEQYF.

The chain recombines TRBV4-1 with TRBJ1-2; 7 positions agree with TRBD1. Germline V gives CDR1 MGHRA, CDR2 YSYEKL. CDR3 length equals 17 residues. Trimming removed 1 base from V and 6 bases from J; junction bases left unmatched: 14. This chain's CDR3 is CASSQGPGTVGTDGYTF. The CDR3 DNA reads as TGCGCCAGCAGCCAAGGCCCTGGGACAGTCGGGACGGATGGCTACACCTTC.

The chain joins TRBV10-2 to TRBJ2-1; D is unclear. Deletions cut 6 bases from V and 9 bases from J, with 15 bases between. This CDR3 region has 13 residues. Germline V gives CDR1 WSHSY, CDR2 SAAADI. The CDR3: CASRRLEEFEQFF. CDR3 nucleotide sequence: TGCGCCAGCAGGAGGTTAGAGGAGTTTGAGCAGTTCTTC.

This chain joins TRBV30 and TRBJ1-5; D gene unclear. Germline CDR1 reads GTSNPN; CDR2 reads SVGIG (reference sequence). V lost 0 bases and J lost 5, with 14 bases in between. This CDR3 has 15 amino acids. CDR3 nucleotide sequence: TGTGCCTGGAGTGTACCAGGCCTAGCCTATCAGCCCCAGCATTTT. Translation: CAWSVPGLAYQPQHF.